What follows describes a single T cell receptor beta chain. The CDR3 totals 14 residues. V was pared by 5 bases and J by 3 bases, with 11 bases between. Germline V CDR1 and CDR2: MNHEY, SMNVEV (reference sequence). This sample was taken from a study of blood T cell repertoires in COVID-19. Study in general: Acute-phase and convalescent COVID-19 samples originated in the United States, Italy and Spain. Nucleic acid was either cDNA or gDNA, and it came from T cells, B-cell-depleted T cells, or PBMCs.

How the authors handled the data: Quantification of nucleated cells was approximated via reference gene primer amplification. TCRdb's table, derived via immunoSEQ multiplex PCR, lists solely in-frame clones and lacks some. That table supplies the V and J calls and clone size; D and trimming were determined from the DNA. The sample lists more than 110,000 clones, 90% occurring once. The chain uses TRBV27 and TRBJ1-5, with D tentatively TRBD1 (6 bases). The sample was peripheral blood. The receptor's source is a woman older than 75 with acute or convalescent COVID-19. As DNA, the CDR3 is TGTGCCAGCAGTCTACAGGGATTCAATCAGCCCCAGCATTTT. It translates to CASSLQGFNQPQHF.